The 17 T cell receptor beta chains below were found in one sample sequenced in a study of CD8 T cells in Susac syndrome. RNA, at roughly 0.45 to 1 ug, was reverse transcribed with random hexamers. Using its own MiXCR run on the immunoSEQ multiplex PCR reads, TCRdb lists one record per CDR3 protein. Among 100,000 to 150,000 distinct CDR3 sequences, 90% to 95% were seen once, and the ten largest hold 0.12%. Sequencing was performed on CD4+ T cells from PBMCs. The receptors here all came from a human donor in good health.

The chain links TRBV2 to TRBJ1-1, with 7 positions matching TRBD1. The CDR3 has 15 amino acids. The germline V gene has CDR1 SNHLY and CDR2 FYNNEI. The V and J ends lost 9 bases and 1 base, in that order; junction bases with no gene match: 11. CDR3 sequence (DNA): TGTGCCAGTCGGACAGGCCTTTCAGCGAACACTGAAGCTTTCTTT. As protein: CASRTGLSANTEAFF.

The V call is TRBV12-3 or TRBV12-4, the J call TRBJ2-6; 7 bases line up with TRBD1. There are 13 residues in the CDR3. J lost 13 bases, V lost 5 bases, and 8 bases had no gene match. The CDR3 reads CASSPDRVGVLTF. Written as DNA, the CDR3 is TGTGCCAGCAGTCCAGACAGGGTCGGGGTCCTGACTTTC.

J is TRBJ2-7 and V is TRBV5-1, with a tentative D call TRBD2 (5 bases). Germline assignment: CDR1 SGHRS and CDR2 YFSETQ. Trimming shortened V by 0 bases and J by 6 bases, and 13 bases separated the two germline ends. The CDR3 covers 14 residues. This chain's CDR3 is CASSLAFGDGEQYF. For the CDR3, the DNA is TGCGCCAGCAGCTTGGCGTTCGGGGATGGCGAGCAGTACTTC.

The J gene is TRBJ2-3, the V gene TRBV5-1, with D uncertain. Trimming pared 0 bases from V and 5 bases from J, leaving 13 bases between. CDR3 length equals 15 residues. Germline lookup yields CDR1 SGHRS and CDR2 YFSETQ. This CDR3 reads CASSLAGSTGDTQYF. In DNA form, the CDR3 reads TGCGCCAGCAGCTTGGCTGGCTCGACGGGAGATACGCAGTATTTT.

This rearrangement joins TRBV20-1 to TRBJ2-7; perhaps TRBD1 as D (7 bases). This CDR3 comprises 13 residues. The V end lost 0 bases, the J end lost 4 bases, and 10 bases lay between the germline ends. CDR1 and CDR2 (germline): DFQATT, SNEGSKA (reference sequence). This CDR3 reads CSARDPGGYEQYF. CDR3 in DNA: TGCAGTGCTAGAGACCCAGGGGGGTACGAGCAGTACTTC.

The chain is built from TRBV19 and TRBJ1-2, with 9 bases that match TRBD1. The V gene end was trimmed by 10 bases and the J gene end by 5 bases; junction bases not matched to a gene: 8. This CDR3 comprises 13 residues. Germline V gene lookup returns CDR1 LNHDA and CDR2 SQIVND (reference sequence). In DNA, the CDR3 is TGTGCCACCCTGGGGGGGACAGGGTATGGCTACACCTTC. Translation: CATLGGTGYGYTF.

The rearrangement joins TRBV30 to TRBJ1-5, with D hard to call. V lost 3 bases and J lost 6, with 15 bases in between. Germline V gene data show CDR1 as GTSNPN and CDR2 as SVGIG (reference sequence). The CDR3 covers 14 residues. CDR3 sequence (DNA): TGTGCCTGGAGACCAAACCCAATCGGTCAGCCCCAGCATTTT. Encoded protein: CAWRPNPIGQPQHF.

The sample holds one count of this clonotype. J is TRBJ2-7 and V is TRBV5-1; D remains unclear. Germline CDR1 and CDR2: SGHRS and YFSETQ. The CDR3 is 13 residues long. V shed 3 bases and J shed 12 bases, with 19 bases lying between them. The chain's CDR3 is CASSSDAQTDWYF. The CDR3 bases are TGCGCCAGCAGCTCCGATGCCCAAACTGACTGGTACTTC. Using reference TRBV5-1 and TRBJ2-7 for the parts outside the CDR3, the full variable domain is KAGVTQTPRYLIKTRGQQVTLSCSPISGHRSVSWYQQTPGQGLQFLFEYFSETQRNKGNFPGRFSGRQFSNSRSEMNVSTLELGDSALYLCASSSDAQTDWYFGPGTRLTVT.

The J gene is TRBJ2-7, the V gene TRBV6-6; D assignment may be TRBD1 or TRBD2 (7 bases each). Per germline, CDR1 MNHNY and CDR2 SVGAGI (reference sequence). The CDR3 spans 14 residues. With 6 bases removed from V and 5 bases from J, the gap between germline ends came to 17 bases. In nucleotides, the CDR3 is TGTGCCAGCAGGCCCCGGGGGGACAGCGACGAGCAGTACTTC. Translation gives CASRPRGDSDEQYF.

This chain links TRBV29-1 with TRBJ2-3; D call uncertain. The CDR3 spans 16 residues. Trimming pared 4 bases from V and 0 bases from J, leaving 17 bases between. Germline-derived CDR1 and CDR2 are SQVTM and ANQGSEA. CDR3 sequence: CSVGKALLSSTDTQYF. CDR3 DNA: TGCAGCGTTGGAAAGGCACTGCTCTCTAGCACAGATACGCAGTATTTT.

J is TRBJ2-1 and V is TRBV29-1, with D possibly TRBD2 on 6 matching bases. Looked up from germline, CDR1 is SQVTM and CDR2 is ANQGSEA. The CDR3 totals 14 residues. Trimming left V 5 bases short and J 3 bases short, with 14 bases between. In DNA form, the CDR3 reads TGCAGCGTTAGGGACTCCTCGGTCTACAATGAGCAGTTCTTC. It is translated as CSVRDSSVYNEQFF.

This chain joins TRBV15 and TRBJ2-7; D possibly corresponds to TRBD2 (6 bases). Germline V gives CDR1 LNHNV, CDR2 YYDKDF (reference sequence). The CDR3 length is 15 residues. The V end lost 1 base, the J end lost 4 bases, and 14 bases lay between the germline ends. CDR3 sequence: CATSRAGTSGYEQYF. In DNA form, the CDR3 reads TGTGCCACCAGCAGAGCTGGGACGAGCGGGTACGAGCAGTACTTC.

V gene TRBV20-1 combines with J gene TRBJ1-1, with D unresolved. Looked up from germline, CDR1 is DFQATT and CDR2 is SNEGSKA (reference sequence). The CDR3 contains 12 residues. Trimming took off 6 bases at V and 11 bases at J, with 19 bases between the two ends. The CDR3 region is CSATTPQGGAFF. In DNA form, the CDR3 reads TGCAGTGCCACAACCCCCCAAGGTGGGGCTTTCTTT.

V is TRBV28 and J is TRBJ2-1; the match to TRBD1 covers 7 bases. This CDR3 comprises 13 residues. Unmatched junction bases numbered 0, after V lost 6 bases and J lost 1 base. CDR1 MDHEN and CDR2 SYDVKM come from the germline V gene. In DNA form, the CDR3 reads TGTGCCAGCAGACAGGGGTCCTACAATGAGCAGTTCTTC. Protein: CASRQGSYNEQFF.

V is TRBV4-2 and J is TRBJ2-5; 14 nucleotides line up with TRBD2. Germline-derived CDR1 and CDR2 are LGHNA and YNFKEQ. This CDR3 has 19 residues. V lost 0 bases, J lost 3 bases, and 9 bases stayed unmatched. Here the CDR3 DNA reads TGTGCCAGCAGCCAAGATCGACGACTAGCGGGAGGGCCCGAAGAGACCCAGTACTTC. Translating it yields CASSQDRRLAGGPEETQYF.

The genes are TRBV19 and TRBJ2-2, with unresolved D. Germline assignment: CDR1 LNHDA and CDR2 SQIVND (reference sequence). The CDR3 extends over 15 amino acids. Deletions cut 9 bases from V and 4 bases from J, with 18 bases between. CDR3 DNA: TGTGCCAGCACCCCTCCTGGTCACCTCACCGGGGAGCTGTTTTTT. The encoded protein is CASTPPGHLTGELFF.

The chain uses TRBV24-1 and TRBJ1-5; possibly TRBD1 for D (6 bases). V was clipped by 2 bases and J by 7 bases, with 8 bases between them. The CDR3 runs 13 residues. The germline CDR1 and CDR2 sequences are KGHDR and SFDVKD. In DNA form, the CDR3 reads TGTGCCACCAGTGATTACAGGGACCAGCCCCAGCATTTT. It yields the protein CATSDYRDQPQHF.